Listed below are T cell receptor beta chains from one sample, sequenced in a study of blood T cell repertoires in COVID-19. Produced via immunoSEQ multiplex PCR; TCRdb's table is partial and in-frame only. The sample has about 240,000 clones; approximately 82% are singletons. Source material: peripheral blood. The receptors were sampled from a woman aged 18-29 years with acute or convalescent COVID-19. CDR3s leave out the opening cysteine and the closing phenylalanine or tryptophan. D genes are given only for firm matches.

>NA|TRBV5-8|TRBJ2-3
ASSFQLVHTQY
>TRBD1|TRBV7-6|TRBJ2-7
ASSSGQGPTYEQY
>NA|TRBV3-1/TRBV3-2|TRBJ2-6
ASSQDAGRVAGANVLT
>NA|TRBV24-1|TRBJ2-1
ATSPTGSREQF
>TRBD1|TRBV4-3|TRBJ2-7
ASSQVFGQGVDEQY
>TRBD1|TRBV28|TRBJ1-2
ASTRDRGKGYT
>TRBD2|TRBV29-1|TRBJ2-1
SVEELATYNEQF
>TRBD1|TRBV9|TRBJ1-2
ASSVARQGNYGYT
>NA|TRBV4-1|TRBJ2-1
ASSQDERTPTEQF
>NA|TRBV12-3/TRBV12-4|TRBJ2-7
ASSPSRYEQY